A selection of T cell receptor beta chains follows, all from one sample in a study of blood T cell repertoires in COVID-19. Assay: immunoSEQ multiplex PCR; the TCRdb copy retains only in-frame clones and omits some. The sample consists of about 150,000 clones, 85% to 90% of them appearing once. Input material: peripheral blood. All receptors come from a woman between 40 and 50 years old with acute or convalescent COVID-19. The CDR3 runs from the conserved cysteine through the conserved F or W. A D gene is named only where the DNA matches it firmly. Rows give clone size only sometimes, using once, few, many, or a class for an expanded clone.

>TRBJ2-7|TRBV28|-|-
CASSLGDPSGWHEQYF
TGTGCCAGCAGTTTAGGTGACCCTTCGGGATGGCACGAGCAGTACTTC
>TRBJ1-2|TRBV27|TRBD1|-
CASRPQRQGTYGYTF
TGTGCCAGCAGACCTCAACGACAGGGGACCTATGGCTACACCTTC
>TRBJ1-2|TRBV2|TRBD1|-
CASQDRARRGYTF
TGTGCCAGCCAAGACAGGGCTAGACGTGGCTACACCTTC
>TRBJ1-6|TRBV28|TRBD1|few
CASSSPSRTGGSYNSPLHF
TGTGCCAGCAGTTCCCCCTCGAGGACAGGGGGCTCCTATAATTCACCCCTCCACTTT
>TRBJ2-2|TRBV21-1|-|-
CASSQGRFGELFF
TGTGCCAGCAGCCAAGGGCGGTTCGGGGAGCTGTTTTTT
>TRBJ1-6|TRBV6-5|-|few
CASSPLPGQSLHF
TGTGCCAGCAGTCCACTCCCAGGACAATCACTCCACTTT
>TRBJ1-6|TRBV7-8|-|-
CASSLRQEQFSYNSPLHF
TGTGCCAGCAGCCTCAGACAGGAACAATTCTCCTATAATTCACCCCTCCACTTT
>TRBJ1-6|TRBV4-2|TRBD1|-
CASSQSGGGNSPLHF
TGTGCCAGCAGCCAATCAGGGGGTGGAAATTCACCCCTCCACTTT
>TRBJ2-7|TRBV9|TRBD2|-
CASSGTSGTLEQYF
TGTGCCAGCAGCGGGACTAGCGGGACCCTGGAGCAGTACTTC
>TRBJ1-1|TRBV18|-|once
CASSPPLGGTEAFF
TGTGCCAGCTCACCACCGTTAGGGGGAACTGAAGCTTTCTTT
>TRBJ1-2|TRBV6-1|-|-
CASSEGGGRAYGYTF
TGTGCCAGCAGTGAAGGGGGGGGTAGGGCCTATGGCTACACCTTC
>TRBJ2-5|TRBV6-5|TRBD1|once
CASRKTGGKETQYF
TGTGCCAGCAGAAAGACAGGGGGCAAAGAGACCCAGTACTTC
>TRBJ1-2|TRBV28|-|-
CASSLRYGYTF
TGTGCCAGCAGCCTCCGCTATGGCTACACCTTC
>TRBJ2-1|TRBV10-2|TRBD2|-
CASSDWTSGTTNEQFF
TGCGCCAGCAGTGATTGGACTAGCGGGACAACGAATGAGCAGTTCTTC